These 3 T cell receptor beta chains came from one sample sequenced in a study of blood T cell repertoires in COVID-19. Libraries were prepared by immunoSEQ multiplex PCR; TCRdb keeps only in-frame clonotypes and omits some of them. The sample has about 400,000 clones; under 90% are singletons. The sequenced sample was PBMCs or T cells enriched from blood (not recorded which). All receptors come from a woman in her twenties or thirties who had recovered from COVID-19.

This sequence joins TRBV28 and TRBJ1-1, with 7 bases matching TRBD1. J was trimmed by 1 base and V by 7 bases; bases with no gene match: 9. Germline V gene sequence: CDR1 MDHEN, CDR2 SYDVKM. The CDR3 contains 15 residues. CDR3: CASTEPGQRNTEAFF. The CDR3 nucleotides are TGTGCCAGCACCGAACCGGGACAGCGGAACACTGAAGCTTTCTTT.

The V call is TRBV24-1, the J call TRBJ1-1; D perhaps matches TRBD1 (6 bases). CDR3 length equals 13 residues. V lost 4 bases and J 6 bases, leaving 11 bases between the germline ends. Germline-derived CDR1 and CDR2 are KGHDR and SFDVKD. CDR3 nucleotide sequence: TGTGCCACCAGTGACACGACAGGTTCTGAAGCTTTCTTT. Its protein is CATSDTTGSEAFF.

CDR3 residues: CAISDRAGMNTEAFF. DNA of the CDR3: TGTGCCATCAGTGATAGGGCAGGGATGAACACTGAAGCTTTCTTT. The V and J genes are TRBV10-3 and TRBJ1-1; weak D call: TRBD1 (5 bases). The CDR3 runs 15 residues. V lost 3 bases and J lost 0, with 11 bases in between. CDR1 ENHRY and CDR2 SYGVKD come from the germline V gene.